This entry lists 23 T cell receptor beta chains sequenced from one sample in a study of T cells in Graves' hyperthyroidism and ophthalmopathy. Amplification of TCR beta CDR3 regions used RNA as the template. A set of HTBI primers served as the primers for a first-round RT-PCR of the TCR CDR3. In TCRdb, the multiplex PCR reads were re-called with MiXCR into one record per CDR3 protein. The profile shows roughly 350,000 distinct CDR3 sequences, roughly 13% of them singletons. Source material: blood. Receptors originate from a young woman with Graves' hyperthyroidism.

J is TRBJ1-5 and V is TRBV19; tentative D call: TRBD1 (5 bases). From germline, CDR1 is LNHDA and CDR2 SQIVND (reference sequence). V was pared by 7 bases and J by 4 bases, with 11 bases between. There are 13 residues in the CDR3. This CDR3 is CASMGLLNQPQHF. In DNA, the CDR3 is TGTGCCAGTATGGGGCTGTTGAATCAGCCCCAGCATTTT.

This clonotype showed up many times. The rearrangement links TRBV18 to TRBJ2-7; D ambiguous. V was pared by 0 bases and J by 3 bases, with 9 bases between. Germline V gene data show CDR1 as KGHSH and CDR2 as LQKENI. This CDR3 region has 14 residues. CDR3 sequence reads: CASSPPNSLYEQYF. The CDR3 DNA sequence: TGTGCCAGCTCACCACCAAACAGCCTCTACGAGCAGTACTTC.

The chain recombines TRBV19 with TRBJ1-5, with D possibly being TRBD1 (5 bases). Trimming took off 1 base at V and 9 bases at J, with 16 bases between the two ends. Germline CDR1 LNHDA, CDR2 SQIVND (reference sequence). CDR3 length: 15 residues. In DNA, the CDR3 is TGTGCCAGTAGTATAGGAGGGGCCTCCGGCGGGCCCCAGCATTTT. This sequence encodes CASSIGGASGGPQHF.

This clonotype has only one observation. The chain carries TRBV27 and TRBJ1-1; 7 bases line up with TRBD1. Unmatched junction bases numbered 8, after V lost 5 bases and J lost 8 bases. Germline CDR1 is MNHEY and CDR2 is SMNVEV (reference sequence). There are 13 residues in the CDR3. This chain's CDR3 is CASSLTPGGEAFF. The CDR3 DNA sequence: TGTGCCAGCAGTCTCACCCCAGGGGGGGAAGCTTTCTTT.

This clonotype occurred many times. The chain employs TRBV9 and TRBJ1-1; maybe TRBD1 (5 bases). Germline CDR1 and CDR2: SGDLS and YYNGEE. CDR3 length equals 14 residues. The ends were cut back, 3 bases at V and 5 bases at J, with 14 bases in the middle. The CDR3 nucleotides are TGTGCCAGCAGCGCTAGACGGGGGGGGACTGAAGCTTTCTTT. It yields the protein CASSARRGGTEAFF. Full variable domain (outside the CDR3, taken from reference TRBV9 and TRBJ1-1): DSGVTQTPKHLITATGQRVTLRCSPRSGDLSVYWYQQSLDQGLQFLIQYYNGEERAKGNILERFSAQQFPDLHSELNLSSLELGDSALYFCASSARRGGTEAFFGQGTRLTVV.

This clonotype was observed a handful of times. This may arise from a read error, as a much more abundant clone is one base away. The CDR3: CASSLWTGSSVQYF. The CDR3 coding sequence is TGTGCCAGCAGCCTTTGGACAGGGAGCTCCGTTCAGTACTTC. The chain combines TRBV7-9 with TRBJ2-4; 8 nucleotides line up with TRBD1. Per the germline V gene, CDR1 is SEHNR and CDR2 is FQNEAQ (reference sequence). J lost 11 bases, V lost 5 bases, and 11 bases had no gene match. CDR3 length equals 14 residues.

This clonotype has only one observation. The V gene is TRBV5-1, the J gene TRBJ2-2; 7 bases align to TRBD1. Germline V gene lookup returns CDR1 SGHRS and CDR2 YFSETQ. CDR3 length equals 15 residues. V shed 4 bases, J shed 2 bases, and the junction held 5 bases outside the gene matches. The CDR3 is CASSRDRPNTGELFF. The CDR3 DNA reads TGCGCCAGCAGCCGGGACAGACCCAACACCGGGGAGCTGTTTTTT.

The J gene is TRBJ2-5, the V gene TRBV3-1; D is possibly TRBD2 (6 bases). This CDR3 is 17 amino acids long. Germline V gene lookup returns CDR1 LGHDT and CDR2 YNNKEL (reference sequence). V lost 1 base and J lost 1, with 16 bases in between. The CDR3 DNA is TGTGCCAGCAGCCAAGTAAACGGGAGATCAGCCCAAGAGACCCAGTACTTC. It encodes CASSQVNGRSAQETQYF.

At least ten counts were recorded for this clonotype. The chain is built from TRBV7-2 and TRBJ2-1, with TRBD2 matching over 8 bases. The CDR3 runs to 16 residues. Germline values: CDR1 SGHTA, CDR2 FQGNSA. V lost 1 base and J lost 4; bases outside the gene matches: 6. Written as DNA, the CDR3 is TGTGCCAGCAGCTTAGGTAATAGCGGGGTTTACAATGAGCAGTTCTTC. Translated, it gives CASSLGNSGVYNEQFF.

This clonotype showed up many times. The chain employs TRBV11-2 and TRBJ1-1; TRBD1 might be the D (6 bases). Trimming stripped 6 bases from V and 8 bases from J, with 13 bases between. Germline CDR1 reads SGHAT; CDR2 reads FQNNGV. This CDR3 contains 12 residues. The CDR3 reads CASSQGGYEAFF. The CDR3 DNA reads TGTGCCAGCAGTCAAGGGGGATACGAAGCTTTCTTT.

This clonotype came up many times. The chain couples TRBV7-2 to TRBJ1-5; 8 bases are shared with TRBD1. J gave up 2 bases and V 5 bases, and 5 bases lay outside the gene matches. The CDR3 extends over 15 amino acids. The germline CDR1 and CDR2 sequences are SGHTA and FQGNSA. CDR3 in amino acids: CASSLDRVGNQPQHF. CDR3 coding DNA: TGTGCCAGCAGCCTGGACAGGGTTGGCAATCAGCCCCAGCATTTT.

This clonotype was seen at least ten times. The chain links TRBV6-6 to TRBJ2-7, with 11 bases identical to TRBD2. The germline gives CDR1 MNHNY, CDR2 SVGAGI (reference sequence). This CDR3 is 20 amino acids long. The V gene end was trimmed by 0 bases and the J gene end by 3 bases; junction bases not matched to a gene: 16. CDR3 sequence (DNA): TGTGCCAGCAGTTACTCACCTTACAGACTAGCGGGATCCCAACTCTACGAGCAGTACTTC. This sequence encodes CASSYSPYRLAGSQLYEQYF.

This clonotype was recorded a few times. The rearrangement joins TRBV5-1 to TRBJ1-1; D unresolved. The CDR3 loop spans 16 amino acids. Between the trimmed V and J ends, which lost 3 bases and 4 bases, there was a span of 19 bases. Germline assignment: CDR1 SGHRS and CDR2 YFSETQ. The CDR3 here is CASSSTAGVGSTEAFF. The CDR3 coding sequence is TGCGCCAGCAGCTCCACTGCCGGGGTGGGGAGCACTGAAGCTTTCTTT.

The genes are TRBV11-1 and TRBJ2-3; 14 bases align to TRBD2. The CDR3 consists of 18 residues. V shed 6 bases, J shed 4 bases, and the junction held 12 bases outside the gene matches. Germline CDR1 reads SGHAT; CDR2 reads FQDESV (reference sequence). The CDR3 is CASSLHPPGLAGADTQYF. The CDR3, as DNA: TGTGCCAGCAGTCTACACCCACCGGGACTAGCGGGAGCAGATACGCAGTATTTT.

This clonotype was seen ten or more times. CDR3 DNA: TGTGCCAGCAGTTGGGAGGGAATAGGGTACACTGAAGCTTTCTTT. This sequence encodes CASSWEGIGYTEAFF. This sequence joins TRBV27 and TRBJ1-1; the D is unclear. The CDR3 covers 15 residues. Trimming pared 4 bases from V and 3 bases from J, leaving 15 bases between. Germline CDR1 and CDR2: MNHEY and SMNVEV (reference sequence).

This clonotype was detected ten times or more. The chain recombines TRBV10-3 with TRBJ2-1; 8 bases map to TRBD2. Per germline, CDR1 ENHRY and CDR2 SYGVKD. The J segment lost 5 bases and the V segment lost 7 bases, leaving 13 bases of the junction unmatched. The CDR3 covers 16 residues. The CDR3 sequence: CAIMGHSSGSHNEQFF. The CDR3, as DNA: TGTGCCATCATGGGACACTCTAGCGGGTCCCACAATGAGCAGTTCTTC.

Points on this clonotype: A much larger clone lies one base from this, so it may be a read error. The chain carries TRBV20-1 and TRBJ2-7; 12 bases are shared with TRBD1. The CDR3 extends over 17 amino acids. CDR1 is DFQATT, CDR2 SNEGSKA, per germline (reference sequence). The CDR3 bases are TGCGGTGCTACGAGCAACCACCCGGGACAGGGGGCGTACGAGCAGTACTTC. It encodes CGATSNHPGQGAYEQYF.

The chain links TRBV29-1 to TRBJ2-1, with 13 positions matching TRBD2. The CDR3 is made up of 16 amino acids. V gave up 3 bases and J gave up 5 bases; unmatched junction bases: 7. Germline loops: CDR1 SQVTM, CDR2 ANQGSEA. DNA of the CDR3: TGCAGCGTTGACGGAGGGACTAGCGGGATTCACAATGAGCAGTTCTTC. This translates into CSVDGGTSGIHNEQFF.

This clonotype occurred many times. V gene TRBV11-2 combines with J gene TRBJ2-7; 7 bases match TRBD2. V lost 0 bases to trimming and J lost 6 bases; unmatched junction nucleotides: 8. Germline V gene sequence: CDR1 SGHAT, CDR2 FQNNGV. The length of the CDR3 is 15 residues. In DNA, the CDR3 is TGTGCCAGCAGCTTAGAAAAAGCGGGATCACTCGAGCAGTACTTC. It encodes CASSLEKAGSLEQYF.

The V gene is TRBV20-1, the J gene TRBJ2-1, with D perhaps TRBD1 or TRBD2 (6 bases each). Trimming removed 6 bases at V and 10 bases at J, with 16 bases between. Germline-derived CDR1 and CDR2 are DFQATT and SNEGSKA (reference sequence). This CDR3 comprises 12 residues. CDR3 in DNA: TGCAGTGCCAAACCGGGCGGGACAGAGCAGTTCTTC. Its translation: CSAKPGGTEQFF.

V and J are TRBV20-1 and TRBJ2-1, with D possibly called TRBD1 or TRBD2 (5 bases each). V was cut by 5 bases and J by 3 bases, with 14 bases left in between. Germline V gene sequence: CDR1 DFQATT, CDR2 SNEGSKA (reference sequence). The CDR3 has 14 residues. CDR3 region: CSAPIQDFYNEQFF. The DNA for the CDR3 is TGCAGTGCTCCCATACAGGACTTCTACAATGAGCAGTTCTTC.

This clonotype was seen ten or more times. The V call is TRBV7-2, the J call TRBJ2-1; tentatively, D is TRBD1 (6 bases). V was clipped by 3 bases and J by 7 bases, with 16 bases between them. This CDR3 has 15 residues. Looked up from germline, CDR1 is SGHTA and CDR2 is FQGNSA. CDR3 region: CASSFYLDRKNEQFF. DNA of the CDR3: TGTGCCAGCAGCTTTTACCTCGACAGGAAGAATGAGCAGTTCTTC.

The J gene is TRBJ1-6, the V gene TRBV13, with D uncertain. CDR1 is PRHDT and CDR2 is FYEKMQ in the germline V gene (reference sequence). V lost 5 bases, J lost 4 bases, and 9 bases lay in between. The CDR3 has 14 residues. CDR3 bases: TGTGCCAGCAGCACCGACGGGTATAATTCACCCCTCCACTTT. It encodes CASSTDGYNSPLHF.